This passage covers 10 T cell receptor beta chains from one sample sequenced in a study of cytomegalovirus exposure and HLA in healthy donors. The PCR used 60 Vbeta and 13 Jbeta primers. Sequencing was performed with immunoSEQ multiplex PCR; in TCRdb, only in-frame clones are kept and a portion is missing. The profile covers some 120,000 clones, with about 69% appearing a single time and 1.6% taken by the ten largest. What was sequenced was PBMCs. All receptors derive from a woman aged 18-29 years in good health and CMV-seronegative.

The chain recombines TRBV7-6 with TRBJ1-1; D gene uncertain. Germline loops: CDR1 SGHVS, CDR2 FNYEAQ. CDR3 length: 13 amino acids. Trimming removed 3 bases at V and 1 base at J, with 6 bases between. DNA of the CDR3: TGTGCCAGCAGCTTTGCAGGGAACACTGAAGCTTTCTTT. Its protein is CASSFAGNTEAFF.

As regards this clone: Other DNA sequences of this sample code for an identical CDR3. This rearrangement joins TRBV5-1 to TRBJ2-3; D is undetermined. The CDR3 is 13 residues long. V gave up 4 bases and J gave up 1 base, with 7 bases separating them. Germline CDR1 and CDR2: SGHRS and YFSETQ. The CDR3 sequence: CASSLPGTDTQYF. The CDR3 DNA reads TGCGCCAGCAGCCTGCCAGGCACAGATACGCAGTATTTT.

The rearrangement joins TRBV30 to TRBJ1-2; 9 positions agree with TRBD1. After removal of 0 bases from V and 6 bases from J, the junction contained 2 bases not matched to a gene. The V gene's germline CDR1 is GTSNPN and CDR2 SVGIG (reference sequence). This CDR3 is 13 amino acids long. CDR3 protein: CAWSVGQGNGYTF. CDR3 DNA: TGTGCCTGGAGTGTCGGACAGGGGAATGGCTACACCTTC.

CDR3 loop: CATTELNTEAFF. DNA of the CDR3: TGTGCCACGACAGAATTGAACACTGAAGCTTTCTTT. V gene TRBV15 combines with J gene TRBJ1-1; the D gene is possibly TRBD1 (5 bases). Per the germline V gene, CDR1 is LNHNV and CDR2 is YYDKDF (reference sequence). Trimming removed 9 bases from V and 0 bases from J, with 8 bases in between. The CDR3 has 12 residues. The variable domain in full, with the rest retrieved from reference TRBV15 and TRBJ1-1, is DAMVIQNPRYQVTQFGKPVTLSCSQTLNHNVMYWYQQKSSQAPKLLFHYYDKDFNNEADTPDNFQSRRPNTSFCFLDIRSPGLGDTAMYLCATTELNTEAFFGQGTRLTVV.

The V and J genes are TRBV7-8 and TRBJ2-1, with TRBD1 identical over 9 bases. Trimming took 1 base from V and 7 from J; bases not matched to a gene: 5. CDR3 length equals 15 residues. In germline, CDR1 is SGHVS, CDR2 FQNEAQ. The CDR3 DNA follows: TGTGCCAGCAGCTTAGGGACAGGGGATTCGAATGAGCAGTTCTTC. It codes for CASSLGTGDSNEQFF. Variable domain in full (rest from reference TRBV7-8 and TRBJ2-1): GAGVSQSPRYKVAKRGQDVALRCDPISGHVSLFWYQQALGQGPEFLTYFQNEAQLDKSGLPSDRFFAERPEGSVSTLKIQRTQQEDSAVYLCASSLGTGDSNEQFFGPGTRLTVL.

In this sample, this clone turned up a few times. The V and J genes are TRBV7-9 and TRBJ2-1; the match to TRBD2 covers 13 bases. With 5 bases clipped from V and 7 bases from J, the junction kept 8 bases outside the gene matches. Germline V gene sequence: CDR1 SEHNR, CDR2 FQNEAQ (reference sequence). The CDR3 length is 16 residues. The DNA for the CDR3 is TGTGCCAGCAGCCCACATACTAGCGGGGGGGGGAATGAGCAGTTCTTC. It is translated as CASSPHTSGGGNEQFF.

The V gene is TRBV28, the J gene TRBJ1-2; D unresolved. Looked up from germline, CDR1 is MDHEN and CDR2 is SYDVKM. Trimming pared 5 bases from V and 4 bases from J, leaving 14 bases between. This CDR3 spans 14 amino acids. CDR3 DNA sequence: TGTGCCAGCAGTCCTCCCGCAGGCAGCTATGGCTACACCTTC. Translation: CASSPPAGSYGYTF.

The table lists this clone with a few counts. CDR3 loop: CASSYSLGTEAFF. CDR3 sequence (DNA): TGTGCCAGCAGTTACTCACTCGGCACTGAAGCTTTCTTT. The chain recombines TRBV6-6 with TRBJ1-1; D is uncertain. V was cut by 0 bases and J by 4 bases, with 6 bases left in between. The germline V gene has CDR1 MNHNY and CDR2 SVGAGI (reference sequence). The CDR3 loop spans 13 amino acids.

The V gene is TRBV19, the J gene TRBJ1-5; 8 bases line up with TRBD1. Germline V gives CDR1 LNHDA, CDR2 SQIVND (reference sequence). The CDR3 spans 19 residues. Trimming cost V 1 base and J 1 base; bases outside gene matches: 12. The CDR3, as DNA: TGTGCCAGTAGTATAGTTGGGACAGGCGTCCGTGCAAGCAATCAGCCCCAGCATTTT. Translated: CASSIVGTGVRASNQPQHF.

The V call is TRBV5-4, the J call TRBJ2-5; D possibly corresponds to TRBD2 (5 bases). This CDR3 region has 17 residues. Germline CDR1 SGHNT, CDR2 YYREEE (reference sequence). Deletions cut 0 bases from V and 1 base from J, with 16 bases between. CDR3 protein: CASSLGGFAPFQETQYF. CDR3 DNA: TGTGCCAGCAGCTTGGGAGGGTTTGCCCCTTTCCAAGAGACCCAGTACTTC.